This T cell receptor (beta chain) was sequenced during a study of T cell changes during pregnancy in multiple sclerosis. Germline lookup yields CDR1 SQVTM and CDR2 ANQGSEA. V shed 4 bases and J shed 3 bases, with 13 bases lying between them. The CDR3 length is 13 residues. Sequenced by immunoSEQ multiplex PCR; TCRdb stores in-frame clones only, minus some. Among tens of thousands of clones listed, 91% were seen once. The chain combines TRBV29-1 with TRBJ2-7; D gene uncertain. The TCR was taken from a female donor with multiple sclerosis, enrolled in a pregnancy study. The material sequenced was CD8+ T cells from peripheral blood mononuclear cells, taken in the second trimester of pregnancy. CDR3 sequence (DNA): TGCAGCGTTGTAGGCCAGGCAAACTACGAGCAGTACTTC. This translates into CSVVGQANYEQYF.